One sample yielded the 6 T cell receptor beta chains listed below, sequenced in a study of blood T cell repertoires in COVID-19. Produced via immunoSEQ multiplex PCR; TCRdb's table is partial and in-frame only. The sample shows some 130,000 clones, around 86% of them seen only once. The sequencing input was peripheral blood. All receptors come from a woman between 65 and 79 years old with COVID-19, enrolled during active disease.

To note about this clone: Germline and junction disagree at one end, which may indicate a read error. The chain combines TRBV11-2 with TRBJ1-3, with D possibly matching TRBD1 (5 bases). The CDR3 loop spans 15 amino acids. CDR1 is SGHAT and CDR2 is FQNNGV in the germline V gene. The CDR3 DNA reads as TGTGCCAGCAGCTTAGACAGGGTCTCTGGAACCACCATATATTTT. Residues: CASSLDRVSGTTIYF.

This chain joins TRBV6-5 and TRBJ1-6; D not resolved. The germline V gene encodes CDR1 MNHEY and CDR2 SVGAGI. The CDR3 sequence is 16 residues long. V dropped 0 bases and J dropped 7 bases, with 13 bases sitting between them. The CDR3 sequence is CASSYSTGRRNSPLHF. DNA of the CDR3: TGTGCCAGCAGTTACTCGACGGGAAGGAGGAATTCACCCCTCCACTTT.

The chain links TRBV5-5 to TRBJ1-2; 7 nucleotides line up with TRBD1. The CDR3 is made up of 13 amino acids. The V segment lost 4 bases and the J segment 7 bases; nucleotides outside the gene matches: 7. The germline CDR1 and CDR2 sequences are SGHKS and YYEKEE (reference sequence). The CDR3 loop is CASSLYQGGGYTF. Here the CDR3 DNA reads TGTGCCAGCAGCCTTTACCAGGGGGGTGGCTACACCTTC.

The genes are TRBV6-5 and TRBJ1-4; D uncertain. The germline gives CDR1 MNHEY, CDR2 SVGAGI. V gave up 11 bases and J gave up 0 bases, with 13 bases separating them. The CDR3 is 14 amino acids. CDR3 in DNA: TGTGCCGCGGTGAATTCTGCAACTAATGAAAAACTGTTTTTT. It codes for CAAVNSATNEKLFF.

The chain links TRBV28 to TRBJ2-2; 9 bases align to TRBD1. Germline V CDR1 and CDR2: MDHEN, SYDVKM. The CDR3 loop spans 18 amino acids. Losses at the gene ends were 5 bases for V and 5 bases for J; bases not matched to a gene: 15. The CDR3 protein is CASSAPGQGPSRTGELFF. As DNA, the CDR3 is TGTGCCAGCAGTGCCCCGGGACAGGGCCCTTCGAGGACCGGGGAGCTGTTTTTT.

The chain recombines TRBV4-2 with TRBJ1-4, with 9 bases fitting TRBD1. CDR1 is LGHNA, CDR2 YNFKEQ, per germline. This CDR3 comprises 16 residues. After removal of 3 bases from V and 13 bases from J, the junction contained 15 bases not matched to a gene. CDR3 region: CASSQATGTGWMGLFF. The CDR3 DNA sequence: TGTGCCAGCAGCCAGGCAACCGGGACAGGGTGGATGGGACTGTTTTTT.